The subject of this entry is one T cell receptor beta chain. There are a few counts of this clonotype. It lacks a known antigen. Being one base from a much bigger clone, this may be a read error. The data originate from a study of regulatory T cells in long-lasting Graves disease (dated by TCRdb to 2020 to 2023). As for the study more broadly: Persistent Graves' disease was defined as antithyroid drug treatment for over 5 years with persistently positive TSH receptor autoantibodies. Antithyroid drugs had been taken for around 9.8 years on average by persistent Graves' disease patients in the clinical cohort. TCR sequencing covered roughly 13 persistent and approximately 20 newly diagnosed Graves' disease patients, some 35 samples in total. The study took place in China and was registered as a clinical trial. This study used TCR sequencing and RNA sequencing of peripheral blood to compare persistent Graves' disease patients against newly diagnosed Graves' disease patients. What the work shows at the level of the full study, not this receptor alone: Patients with persistent disease shared more public clonotypes (around 2,700) than newly diagnosed patients did (around 930). Compared with newly diagnosed patients, persistent Graves' disease patients had lower TCR Shannon entropy and fewer highly expanded clones, which suggests clonal expansion. As a limitation, the authors acknowledged that the small sample size may reduce accuracy. Sequencing and analysis were restricted to the TCR beta chain. Only peripheral blood was studied, because thyroid tissue, the primary lesion, was inaccessible.

Libraries were made using multiplex PCR. The data were produced on an Illumina HiSeq 4000. CDR3 regions were amplified by Arm-PCR with iRepertoire HTBI primers to construct TCR beta libraries. Gel purification was performed on PCR products prior to sequencing. The study's own analysis went as follows. Gene usage analysis of CDR3 amino acid clonotypes used the approximately 62 TRBV and fewer than 15 TRBJ segments found across samples. COPE and FqMerger were used to merge filtered high-quality paired reads into contigs. BLAST was used to align contigs to IMGT TRBV, TRBD and TRBJ reference genes, with CDR3 defined following IMGT. Highly expanded clones were defined as clonotypes with a frequency above 0.1%. Repertoire diversity was measured by Shannon entropy, and V-J evenness by the Gini coefficient. Public clonotypes were defined as clonotypes shared by more than one individual. Using fastp at Q25 and MiXCR, TCRdb reprocessed the public reads and kept productive beta chains. Each CDR3 protein gets just one entry, which takes the most common genes and DNA from the rows behind it. It is TCRdb's table, rather than the study itself, that gives the V and J calls and clone size. This sample has about 420,000 distinct CDR3 sequences in its table, and 20% to 25% of those were observed once. The leading ten clones occupy roughly 26% of the sample.

Sample time point, as interpreted from the label and publication: persistent/refractory GD, antithyroid drugs over 5 years with positive TRAb. RNA was extracted from PBMCs in TRIzol for both TCR sequencing and RNA sequencing. Graves' disease was diagnosed according to American Thyroid Association guidelines. Patients were recruited from an endocrinology department in Xi'an, China. Each patient gave approximately 8.8 milliliters of peripheral blood, collected in an EDTA anticoagulant tube. Ficoll Paque Plus density gradient separation was used to isolate PBMCs, and no further T cell sorting was done. RNA quality was checked with an Agilent 2100 Bioanalyzer and agarose gel, and concentration with a NanoDrop 2000. The source material was peripheral blood mononuclear cells (PBMCs), sampled when the disease was refractory, from a patient treated with antithyroid drugs. The source is a female donor with Graves disease.

The bases are TGTGCCAGCAGCGCTCGACAGGGGTTGGACACTGAAGCTTTCTTT. The encoded protein is CASSARQGLDTEAFF. The chain employs TRBV11-2 and TRBJ1-1, and 8 bases in between align with TRBD1. The cysteine opens and the phenylalanine closes a CDR3 of 15 amino acids. Only the CDR3 DNA is retained, 45 bases long and in frame from the first base. Unmatched junction bases come to 8, with V trimmed by 5 bases and J by 3 bases. In the germline V gene, CDR1 corresponds to SGHAT and CDR2 to FQNNGV.